These T cell receptor beta chains were read from a single sample in a study of T-cell memory formation after mild COVID-19. TCRdb itself ran the 5' RACE reads through MiXCR, one entry per CDR3 protein. The table shows 550,000 to 600,000 distinct CDR3 sequences, with roughly 20% occurring only once. Source material: PBMCs or a T cell subset sorted from them (not recorded which). The receptors shown here come from an adult woman who had mild COVID-19 (a few samples of this study predate the infection). Cell type and time point are not known. Both conserved end residues are part of each CDR3.

j_gene	v_gene	CDR3aa
TRBJ2-7	TRBV7-6	CASSSRGRINGYEQYF
TRBJ2-3	TRBV9	CASSSTSGRADTQYF
TRBJ2-1	TRBV11-2	CAGSLDPKTSGGTYNEQFF
TRBJ2-3	TRBV7-8	CASSTYREAQFFPEQYF
TRBJ2-2	TRBV5-1	CASRGTGNTGELFF
TRBJ2-2	TRBV15	CATSRVRGEGSGELFF
TRBJ2-1	TRBV29-1	CSVEPLDRGLNEQFF
TRBJ2-5	TRBV15	CATRAGGLARSNRYQETQYF
TRBJ1-1	TRBV10-3	CAISLGELNTEAFF
TRBJ2-1	TRBV4-1	CASSQGIGGFLSYNEQFF
TRBJ2-3	TRBV20-1	CSATVLAGGLTDTQYF
TRBJ2-7	TRBV12-3/TRBV12-4	CASSRTVYEQYF
TRBJ2-3	TRBV15	CATTQPGEGTDTQYF
TRBJ2-2	TRBV6-2/TRBV6-3	CASSYAPGLPGAGELFF
TRBJ2-3	TRBV12-3/TRBV12-4	CASSLRDTQYF
TRBJ2-1	TRBV9	CASSERDGGLGNEEFF
TRBJ2-2	TRBV12-3/TRBV12-4	CASSSPVLREGPGELFF
TRBJ2-7	TRBV7-6	CASSKWGAGSYEQYF
TRBJ1-6	TRBV7-8	CASSLIGPGNSPLHF
TRBJ1-5	TRBV4-1	CASSQDRDQPQHF
TRBJ2-1	TRBV7-9	CASSLLVTGGVDEQFF
TRBJ2-7	TRBV9	CASSPGGPHSYEQYF
TRBJ2-2	TRBV5-4	CASSSGKDVALTGELFF
TRBJ1-6	TRBV7-6	CASSLGTGYNSPLHF
TRBJ2-1	TRBV20-1	CSAPRRGEQFF
TRBJ2-1	TRBV14	CASSYPGTSGHNEQFF
TRBJ2-5	TRBV14	CASSQANLGETQYF
TRBJ2-1	TRBV7-7	CASSESGGAYNEQFF
TRBJ2-1	TRBV12-3/TRBV12-4	CASSVASENNEQFF
TRBJ1-2	TRBV18	CASSPPGGGYGYTF
TRBJ2-2	TRBV7-9	CASSFFLEPAGELFF
TRBJ2-2	TRBV10-3	CAISENTGELFF
TRBJ2-3	TRBV9	CASSVASGGASDTQYF
TRBJ2-5	TRBV4-2	CASSQGGLAGVMTQYF
TRBJ1-1	TRBV27	CASSSYDRRAFF
TRBJ2-3	TRBV2	CASSKRQGASTDTQYF
TRBJ2-2	TRBV27	CASSTQSGELFF
TRBJ2-3	TRBV24-1	CATSQRGGRGTDTQYF
TRBJ1-1	TRBV30	CAWTLGRYYTEAFF
TRBJ2-7	TRBV7-2	CASSWGQGNREQYF
TRBJ2-2	TRBV12-3/TRBV12-4	CATTRTANTGELFF
TRBJ1-3	TRBV3-1	CASSQEPGNTIYF
TRBJ2-3	TRBV6-5	CASRNDMGGTDTQYF
TRBJ2-7	TRBV12-3/TRBV12-4	CASSYRAVLSYEQYF
TRBJ2-1	TRBV12-3/TRBV12-4	CASSPGVREQFF
TRBJ1-2	TRBV20-1	CSATEEGMGYGYTF
TRBJ1-2	TRBV20-1	CSARDPGNYGYTF
TRBJ1-1	TRBV6-5	CASRPTGQHTEAFF